This T cell receptor beta chain was recovered during a study of T cells in localized non-small cell lung cancer. Overall study results and limits: Median detection of top 100 tumor clones in adjacent lung was about 60 clones.

Concerning this clone: Its antigen remains unknown.

The CDR3 runs 17 residues. The V and J ends lost 0 bases and 7 bases, in that order; junction bases with no gene match: 12. The germline CDR1 and CDR2 sequences are SGHNT and YENEEA. The method was immunoSEQ multiplex PCR; TCRdb's version includes in-frame clones alone and lacks a portion of them. The sample comprises over 30,000 clones, 86% of which are singletons, and about 4.2% rests with the top ten. Sequencing used peripheral blood, obtained before any cancer treatment. The chain links TRBV11-3 to TRBJ2-3; 8 bases fit TRBD2. This TCR derives from a male donor aged 60 or over with stage III lung adenocarcinoma. The CDR3 DNA follows: TGTGCCAGCAGCTTAGAGGCTTCGGCTAGCGGGTTGAATACGCAGTATTTT. Translating gives CASSLEASASGLNTQYF. The variable domain in full, completed from reference TRBV11-3 and TRBJ2-3, reads EAGVVQSPRYKIIEKKQPVAFWCNPISGHNTLYWYLQNLGQGPELLIRYENEEAVDDSQLPKDRFSAERLKGVDSTLKIQPAELGDSAVYLCASSLEASASGLNTQYFGPGTRLTVL.